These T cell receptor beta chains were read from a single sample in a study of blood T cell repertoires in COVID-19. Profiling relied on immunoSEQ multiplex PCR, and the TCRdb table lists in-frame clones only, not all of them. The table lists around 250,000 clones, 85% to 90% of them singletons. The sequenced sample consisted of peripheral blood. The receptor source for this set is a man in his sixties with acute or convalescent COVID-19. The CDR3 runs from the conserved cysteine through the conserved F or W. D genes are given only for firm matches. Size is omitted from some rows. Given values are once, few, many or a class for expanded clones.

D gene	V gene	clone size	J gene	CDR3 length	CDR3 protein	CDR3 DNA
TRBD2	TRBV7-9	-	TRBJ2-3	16	CASSERRGALTDTQYF	TGTGCCAGCAGCGAAAGGCGGGGGGCGCTCACAGATACGCAGTATTTT
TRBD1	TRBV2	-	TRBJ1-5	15	CASSFSTGAHQPQHF	TGTGCCAGCAGCTTTTCGACAGGGGCCCATCAGCCCCAGCATTTT
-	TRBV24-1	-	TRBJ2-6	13	CATLGAGANVLTF	TGTGCCACCCTTGGAGCTGGGGCCAACGTCCTGACTTTC
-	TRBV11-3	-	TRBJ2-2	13	CASSWTNTGELFF	TGTGCCAGCAGCTGGACTAACACCGGGGAGCTGTTTTTT
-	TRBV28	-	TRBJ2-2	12	CASGRPTGELFF	TGTGCCAGCGGCCGTCCCACCGGGGAGCTGTTTTTT
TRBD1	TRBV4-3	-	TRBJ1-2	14	CASSQVAGGSGYTF	TGCGCCAGCAGCCAAGTCGCAGGGGGCTCTGGCTACACCTTC
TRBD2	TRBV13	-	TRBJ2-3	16	CASSPPPRGGTDTQYF	TGTGCCAGCAGCCCCCCTCCGCGGGGGGGCACAGATACGCAGTATTTT
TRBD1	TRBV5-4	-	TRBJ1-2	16	CASSSRRDRVEDGYTF	TGTGCCAGCAGCTCCCGGAGGGACAGGGTGGAGGATGGCTACACCTTC
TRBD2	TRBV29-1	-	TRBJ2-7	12	CSVESGGDEQYF	TGCAGCGTTGAGTCGGGGGGGGACGAGCAGTACTTC
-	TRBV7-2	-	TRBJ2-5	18	CASSLVGRGTGFQETQYF	TGTGCCAGCAGCTTAGTAGGGCGGGGTACGGGCTTCCAAGAGACCCAGTACTTC
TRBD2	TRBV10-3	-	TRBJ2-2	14	CAIKPLAETGELFF	TGTGCCATCAAGCCTCTAGCGGAAACCGGGGAGCTGTTTTTT
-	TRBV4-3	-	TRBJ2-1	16	CASSQALDTPYNEQFF	TGCGCCAGCAGCCAAGCCTTAGACACACCCTACAATGAGCAGTTCTTC
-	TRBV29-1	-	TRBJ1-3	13	CSVELNSGNTIYF	TGCAGCGTTGAACTTAACTCTGGAAACACCATATATTTT
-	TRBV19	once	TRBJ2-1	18	CASSIDRLKGDRYNEQFF	TGTGCCAGTAGTATAGATCGGCTAAAGGGGGACCGATACAATGAGCAGTTCTTC
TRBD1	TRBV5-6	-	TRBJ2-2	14	CASSLRGQVGELFF	TGTGCCAGCAGCCTGAGGGGGCAAGTCGGGGAGCTGTTTTTT
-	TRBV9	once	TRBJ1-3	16	CASSLGAPNSGNTIYF	TGTGCCAGCAGCCTAGGGGCTCCGAACTCTGGAAACACCATATATTTT
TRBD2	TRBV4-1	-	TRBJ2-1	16	CASSQVSSGSYNEQFF	TGCGCCAGCAGCCAAGTGTCTAGCGGGTCCTACAATGAGCAGTTCTTC
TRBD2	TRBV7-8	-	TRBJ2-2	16	CASSLIGGSIGGELFF	TGTGCCAGCAGCTTAATAGGCGGGAGCATAGGCGGGGAGCTGTTTTTT
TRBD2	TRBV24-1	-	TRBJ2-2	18	CATSDLASGRAKAGELFF	TGTGCCACCAGTGATTTAGCTAGCGGGAGGGCCAAGGCCGGGGAGCTGTTTTTT
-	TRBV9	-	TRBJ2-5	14	CASSVAPTAETQYF	TGTGCCAGCAGCGTAGCTCCGACAGCAGAGACCCAGTACTTC
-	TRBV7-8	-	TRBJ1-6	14	CASSPRVRNSPLHF	TGTGCCAGCAGCCCCCGGGTCCGAAATTCACCCCTCCACTTT